This T cell receptor (beta chain) was sequenced in a study of siplizumab effects on memory and regulatory T cells. Study results and limitations: Proliferating siplizumab-cultured Tregs lacked confirmed suppressive function.

Comment on this clone: Its matching antigen is unknown.

The table came from immunoSEQ multiplex PCR; TCRdb's copy has only in-frame clones and leaves some out. The table shows around 100,000 clones, with about 94% occurring only once. Trimming removed 4 bases at V and 11 bases at J, with 16 bases between. This CDR3 is 13 amino acids long. Germline-derived CDR1 and CDR2 are SGHRS and YFSETQ. V and J are TRBV5-1 and TRBJ2-1; unclear D gene. Sequencing input: non-Treg CD4+ T cells sorted from blood. The receptor was isolated from a human donor in good health. In DNA, the CDR3 is TGCGCCAGCAGCCGACCCGACCCTACCAAGCAGTTCTTC. Encoded protein: CASSRPDPTKQFF.